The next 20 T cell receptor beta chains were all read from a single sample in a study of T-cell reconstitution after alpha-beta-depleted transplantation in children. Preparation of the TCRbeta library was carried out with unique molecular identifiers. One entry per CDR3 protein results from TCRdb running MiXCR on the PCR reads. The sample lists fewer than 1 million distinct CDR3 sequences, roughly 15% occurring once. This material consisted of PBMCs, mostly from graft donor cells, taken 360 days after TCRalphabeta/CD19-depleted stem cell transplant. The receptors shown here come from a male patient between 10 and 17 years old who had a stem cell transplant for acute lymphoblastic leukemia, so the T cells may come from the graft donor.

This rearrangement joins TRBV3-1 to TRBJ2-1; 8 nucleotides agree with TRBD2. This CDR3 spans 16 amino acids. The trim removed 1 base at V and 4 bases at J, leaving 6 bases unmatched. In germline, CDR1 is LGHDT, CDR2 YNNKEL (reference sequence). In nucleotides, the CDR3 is TGTGCCAGCAGCCAAGGGAAAATAGCGGGATACAATGAGCAGTTCTTC. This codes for CASSQGKIAGYNEQFF.

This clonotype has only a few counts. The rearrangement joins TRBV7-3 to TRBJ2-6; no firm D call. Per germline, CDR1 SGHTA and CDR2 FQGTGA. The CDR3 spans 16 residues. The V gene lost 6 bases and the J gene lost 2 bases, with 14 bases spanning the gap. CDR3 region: CASSSNSRAGANVLTF. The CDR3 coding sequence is TGTGCCAGCAGTTCGAATTCTAGGGCTGGGGCCAACGTCCTGACTTTC.

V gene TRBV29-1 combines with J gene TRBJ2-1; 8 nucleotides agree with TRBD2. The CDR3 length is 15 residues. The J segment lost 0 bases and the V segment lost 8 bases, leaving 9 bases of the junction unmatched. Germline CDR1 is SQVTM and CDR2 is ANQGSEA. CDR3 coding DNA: TGCAGCTCGGGGGGGGCCGAGAGCTCCTACAATGAGCAGTTCTTC. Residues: CSSGGAESSYNEQFF.

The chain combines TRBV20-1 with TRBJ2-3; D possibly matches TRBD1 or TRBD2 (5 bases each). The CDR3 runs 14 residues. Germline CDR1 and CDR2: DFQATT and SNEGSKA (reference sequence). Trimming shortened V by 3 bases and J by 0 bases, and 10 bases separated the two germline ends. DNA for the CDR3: TGCAGTGCTAGTTGGGGGATCAGCACAGATACGCAGTATTTT. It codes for CSASWGISTDTQYF.

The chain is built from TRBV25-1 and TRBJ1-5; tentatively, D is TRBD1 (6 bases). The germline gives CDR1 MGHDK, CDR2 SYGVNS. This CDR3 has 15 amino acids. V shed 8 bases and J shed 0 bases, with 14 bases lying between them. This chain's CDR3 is CASGTGSDSNQPQHF. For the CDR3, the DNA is TGTGCCAGCGGTACAGGGAGCGATAGCAATCAGCCCCAGCATTTT.

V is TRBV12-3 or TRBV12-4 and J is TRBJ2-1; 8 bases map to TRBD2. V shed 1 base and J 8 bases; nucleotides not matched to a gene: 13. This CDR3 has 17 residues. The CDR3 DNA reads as TGTGCCAGCAGTTTAGAAGAGGGGACTAGAGGGGGGTATGAGCAGTTCTTC. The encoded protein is CASSLEEGTRGGYEQFF.

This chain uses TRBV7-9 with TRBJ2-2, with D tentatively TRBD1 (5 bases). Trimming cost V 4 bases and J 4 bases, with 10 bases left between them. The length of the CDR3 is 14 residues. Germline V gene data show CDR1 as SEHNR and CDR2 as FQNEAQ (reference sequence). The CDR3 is CASSSTTATGELFF. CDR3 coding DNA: TGTGCCAGCAGCTCAACGACAGCCACCGGGGAGCTGTTTTTT.

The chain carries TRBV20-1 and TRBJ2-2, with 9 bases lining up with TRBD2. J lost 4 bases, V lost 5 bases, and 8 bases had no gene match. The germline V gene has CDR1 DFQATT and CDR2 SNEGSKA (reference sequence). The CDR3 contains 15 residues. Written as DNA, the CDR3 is TGCAGTGCTTCCCGGAGACTAGCGGCCACCGGGGAGCTGTTTTTT. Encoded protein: CSASRRLAATGELFF.

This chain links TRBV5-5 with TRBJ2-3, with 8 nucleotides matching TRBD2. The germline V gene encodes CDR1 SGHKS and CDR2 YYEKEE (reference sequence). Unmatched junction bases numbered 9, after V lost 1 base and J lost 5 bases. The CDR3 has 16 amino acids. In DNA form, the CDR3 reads TGTGCCAGCAGCTTGCACGGGAGGGCCCTCGAAGATACGCAGTATTTT. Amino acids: CASSLHGRALEDTQYF.

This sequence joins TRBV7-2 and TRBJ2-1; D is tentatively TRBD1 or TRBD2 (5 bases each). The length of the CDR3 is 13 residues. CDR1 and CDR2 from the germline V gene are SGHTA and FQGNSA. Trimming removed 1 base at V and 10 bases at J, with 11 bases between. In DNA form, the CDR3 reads TGTGCCAGCAGCTTAGTGGGACGTACGGAGCAGTTCTTC. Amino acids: CASSLVGRTEQFF.

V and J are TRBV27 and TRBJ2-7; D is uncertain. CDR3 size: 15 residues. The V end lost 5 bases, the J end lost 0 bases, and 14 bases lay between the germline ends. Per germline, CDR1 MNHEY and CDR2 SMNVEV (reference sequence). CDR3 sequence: CASSLEGVNSYEQYF. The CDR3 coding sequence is TGTGCCAGCAGTCTCGAAGGTGTCAACTCCTACGAGCAGTACTTC.

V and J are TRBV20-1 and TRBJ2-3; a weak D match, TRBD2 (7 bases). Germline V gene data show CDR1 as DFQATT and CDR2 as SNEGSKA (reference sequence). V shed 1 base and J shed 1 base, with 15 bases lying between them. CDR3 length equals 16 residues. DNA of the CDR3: TGCAGTGCTAGAGGAGGGGGGGCTAGCTGCACAGATACGCAGTATTTT. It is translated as CSARGGGASCTDTQYF.

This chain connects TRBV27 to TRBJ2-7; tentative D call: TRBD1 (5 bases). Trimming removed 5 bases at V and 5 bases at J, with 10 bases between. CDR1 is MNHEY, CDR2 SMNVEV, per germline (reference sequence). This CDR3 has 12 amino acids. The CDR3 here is CASSTQGNEQYF. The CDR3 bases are TGTGCCAGCAGTACTCAGGGTAACGAGCAGTACTTC.

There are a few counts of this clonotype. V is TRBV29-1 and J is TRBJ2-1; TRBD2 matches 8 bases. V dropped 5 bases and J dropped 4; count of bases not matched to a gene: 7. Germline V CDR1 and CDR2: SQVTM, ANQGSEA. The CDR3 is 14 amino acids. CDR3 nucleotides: TGCAGCGTTCCCCCGCGGGAGGTGTACAATGAGCAGTTCTTC. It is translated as CSVPPREVYNEQFF.

CDR3 coding DNA: TGTGCCAGCAGCCAAGTTCAGGGGGGGGGAACCTACGAGCAGTACTTC. It yields the protein CASSQVQGGGTYEQYF. J is TRBJ2-7 and V is TRBV4-2; either TRBD1 or TRBD2 may fit D (7 bases each). CDR1 is LGHNA and CDR2 is YNFKEQ in the germline V gene. Between the trimmed V and J ends, which lost 1 base and 2 bases, there was a span of 15 bases. The CDR3 sequence is 16 residues long.

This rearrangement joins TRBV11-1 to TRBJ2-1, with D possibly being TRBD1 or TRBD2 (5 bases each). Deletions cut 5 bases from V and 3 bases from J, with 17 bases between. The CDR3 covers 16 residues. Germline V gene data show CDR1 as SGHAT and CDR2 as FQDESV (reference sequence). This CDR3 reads CASSLPGRALYNEQFF. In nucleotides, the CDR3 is TGTGCCAGCAGCCTACCGGGACGGGCCCTCTACAATGAGCAGTTCTTC.

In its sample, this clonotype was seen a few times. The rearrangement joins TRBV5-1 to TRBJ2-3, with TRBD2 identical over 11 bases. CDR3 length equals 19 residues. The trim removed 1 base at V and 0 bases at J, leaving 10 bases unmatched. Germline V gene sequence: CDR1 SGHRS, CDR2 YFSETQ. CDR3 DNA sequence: TGCGCCAGCAGCTTGAACGGGCTAGCGGGAGGAGAAAGCACAGATACGCAGTATTTT. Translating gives CASSLNGLAGGESTDTQYF. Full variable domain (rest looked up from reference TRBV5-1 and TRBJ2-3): KAGVTQTPRYLIKTRGQQVTLSCSPISGHRSVSWYQQTPGQGLQFLFEYFSETQRNKGNFPGRFSGRQFSNSRSEMNVSTLELGDSALYLCASSLNGLAGGESTDTQYFGPGTRLTVL.

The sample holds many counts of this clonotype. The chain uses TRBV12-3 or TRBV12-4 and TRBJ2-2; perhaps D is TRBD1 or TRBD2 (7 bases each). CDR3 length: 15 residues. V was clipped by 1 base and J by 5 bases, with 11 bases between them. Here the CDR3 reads CASSLGRGGTGELFF. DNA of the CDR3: TGTGCCAGCAGTTTAGGCAGGGGGGGAACCGGGGAGCTGTTTTTT.

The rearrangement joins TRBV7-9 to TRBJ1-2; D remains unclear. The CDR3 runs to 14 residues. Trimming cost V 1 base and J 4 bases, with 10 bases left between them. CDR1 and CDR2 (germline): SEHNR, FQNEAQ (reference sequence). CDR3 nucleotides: TGTGCCAGCAGCTTAGATACAGACTCCTATGGCTACACCTTC. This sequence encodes CASSLDTDSYGYTF.

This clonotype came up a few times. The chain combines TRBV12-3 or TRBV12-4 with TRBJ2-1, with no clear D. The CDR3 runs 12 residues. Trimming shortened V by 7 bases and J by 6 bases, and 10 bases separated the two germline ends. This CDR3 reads CASTPDGNEQFF. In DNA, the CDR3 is TGTGCCAGCACCCCGGACGGCAATGAGCAGTTCTTC.